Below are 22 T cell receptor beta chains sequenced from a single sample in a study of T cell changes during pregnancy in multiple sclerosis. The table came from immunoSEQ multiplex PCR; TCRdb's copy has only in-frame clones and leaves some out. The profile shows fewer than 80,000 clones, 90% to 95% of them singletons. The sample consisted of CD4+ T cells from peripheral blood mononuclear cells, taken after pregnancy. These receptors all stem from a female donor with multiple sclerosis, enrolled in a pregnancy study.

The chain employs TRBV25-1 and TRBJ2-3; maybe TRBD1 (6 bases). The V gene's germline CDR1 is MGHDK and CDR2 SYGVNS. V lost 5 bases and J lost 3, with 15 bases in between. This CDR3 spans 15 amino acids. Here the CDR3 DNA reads TGTGCCAGCAGTAATGGACAGTTAAAGACAGATACGCAGTATTTT. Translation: CASSNGQLKTDTQYF.

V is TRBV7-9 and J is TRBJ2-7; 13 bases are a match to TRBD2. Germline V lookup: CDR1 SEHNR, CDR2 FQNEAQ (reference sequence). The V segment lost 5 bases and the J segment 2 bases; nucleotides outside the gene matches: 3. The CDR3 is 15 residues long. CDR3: CASSPGLAGTYEQYF. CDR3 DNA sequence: TGTGCCAGCAGCCCGGGACTAGCGGGAACCTACGAGCAGTACTTC.

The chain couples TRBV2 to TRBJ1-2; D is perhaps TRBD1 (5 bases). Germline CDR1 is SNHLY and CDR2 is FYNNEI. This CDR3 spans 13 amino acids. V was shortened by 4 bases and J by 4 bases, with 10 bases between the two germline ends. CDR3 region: CASSGVDSYGYTF. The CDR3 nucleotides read TGTGCCAGCAGTGGGGTAGACAGCTATGGCTACACCTTC. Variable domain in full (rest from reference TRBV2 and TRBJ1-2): EPEVTQTPSHQVTQMGQEVILRCVPISNHLYFYWYRQILGQKVEFLVSFYNNEISEKSEIFDDQFSVERPDGSNFTLKIRSTKLEDSAMYFCASSGVDSYGYTFGSGTRLTVV.

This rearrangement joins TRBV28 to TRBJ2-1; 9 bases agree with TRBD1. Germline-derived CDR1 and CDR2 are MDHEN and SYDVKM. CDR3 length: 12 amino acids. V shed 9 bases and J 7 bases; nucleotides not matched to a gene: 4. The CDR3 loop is CASNRGRNEQFF. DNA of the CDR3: TGTGCCAGTAACAGGGGGCGGAATGAGCAGTTCTTC.

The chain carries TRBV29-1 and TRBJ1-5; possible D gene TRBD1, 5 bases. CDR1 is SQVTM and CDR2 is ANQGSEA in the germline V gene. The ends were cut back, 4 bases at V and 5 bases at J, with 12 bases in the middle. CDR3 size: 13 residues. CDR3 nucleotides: TGCAGCGTTGGGTCAGGGTTAGATCAGCCCCAGCATTTT. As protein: CSVGSGLDQPQHF.

CDR3 sequence: CASSSPGTGFEQFF. The CDR3 DNA sequence: TGTGCCAGCAGCAGTCCCGGGACAGGGTTTGAGCAGTTCTTC. This chain joins TRBV6-6 and TRBJ2-1, with 9 bases aligning to TRBD1. Trimming cost V 6 bases and J 9 bases; bases outside gene matches: 9. The V gene's germline CDR1 is MNHNY and CDR2 SVGAGI (reference sequence). The CDR3 length is 14 residues.

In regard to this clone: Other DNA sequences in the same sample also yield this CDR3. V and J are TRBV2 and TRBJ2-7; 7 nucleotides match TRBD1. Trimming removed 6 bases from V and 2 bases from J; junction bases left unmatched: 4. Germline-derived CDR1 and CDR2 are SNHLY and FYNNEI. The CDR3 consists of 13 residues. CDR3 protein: CASSRDRAYEQYF. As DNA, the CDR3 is TGTGCCAGCAGCCGGGACAGAGCCTACGAGCAGTACTTC.

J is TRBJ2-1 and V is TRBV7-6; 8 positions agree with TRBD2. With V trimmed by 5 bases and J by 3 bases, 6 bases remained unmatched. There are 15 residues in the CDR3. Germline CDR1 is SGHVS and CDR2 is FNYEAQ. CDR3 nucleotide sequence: TGTGCCAGCAGCCCTATAGCGGGGAGCTACAATGAGCAGTTCTTC. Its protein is CASSPIAGSYNEQFF.

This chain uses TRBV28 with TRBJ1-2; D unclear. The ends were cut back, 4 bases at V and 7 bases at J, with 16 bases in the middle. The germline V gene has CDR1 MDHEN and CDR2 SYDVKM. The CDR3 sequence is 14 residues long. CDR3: CASSYSRLVAGYTF. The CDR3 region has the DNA TGTGCCAGCAGTTACTCAAGGCTTGTAGCTGGCTACACCTTC.

CDR3 sequence (DNA): TGTGCCAGCAGTTTAACTCGCGGCTACGAGCAGTACTTC. It is translated as CASSLTRGYEQYF. The chain carries TRBV28 and TRBJ2-7; no definite D call. The ends were cut back, 2 bases at V and 3 bases at J, with 8 bases in the middle. Germline-derived CDR1 and CDR2 are MDHEN and SYDVKM. This CDR3 has 13 residues.

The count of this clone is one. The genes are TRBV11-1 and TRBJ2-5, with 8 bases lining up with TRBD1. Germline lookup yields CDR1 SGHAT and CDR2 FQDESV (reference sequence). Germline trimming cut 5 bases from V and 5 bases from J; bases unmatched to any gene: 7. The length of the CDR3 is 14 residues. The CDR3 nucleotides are TGTGCCAGCAGCAAGGACAGGGTAGGGGAGACCCAGTACTTC. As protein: CASSKDRVGETQYF. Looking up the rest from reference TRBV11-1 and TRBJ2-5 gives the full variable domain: EAEVAQSPRYKITEKSQAVAFWCDPISGHATLYWYRQILGQGPELLVQFQDESVVDDSQLPKDRFSAERLKGVDSTLKIQPAELGDSAMYLCASSKDRVGETQYFGPGTRLLVL.

CDR3 loop: CAVTGPGNTIYF. The CDR3 region has the DNA TGTGCAGTTACAGGCCCGGGAAACACCATATATTTT. This chain links TRBV19 with TRBJ1-3, with a tentative D call TRBD1 (5 bases). The CDR3 is 12 residues long. Per the germline V gene, CDR1 is LNHDA and CDR2 is SQIVND (reference sequence).

As DNA, the CDR3 is TGTGCCAGCAGCTTACTAGCGGGAGGGCCGCCAGATACGCAGTATTTT. This encodes CASSLLAGGPPDTQYF. The V call is TRBV7-3, the J call TRBJ2-3; TRBD2 matches at 12 bases. V lost 2 bases and J lost 4; bases outside the gene matches: 4. Germline V gives CDR1 SGHTA, CDR2 FQGTGA. CDR3 length equals 16 residues.

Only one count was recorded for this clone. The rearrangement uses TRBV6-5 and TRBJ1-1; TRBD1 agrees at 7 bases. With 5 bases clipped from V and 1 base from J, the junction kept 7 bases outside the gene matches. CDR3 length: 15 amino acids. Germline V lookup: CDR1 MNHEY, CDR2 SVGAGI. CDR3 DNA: TGTGCCAGCAGTAGCCCGGGACAGCAGAACACTGAAGCTTTCTTT. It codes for CASSSPGQQNTEAFF.

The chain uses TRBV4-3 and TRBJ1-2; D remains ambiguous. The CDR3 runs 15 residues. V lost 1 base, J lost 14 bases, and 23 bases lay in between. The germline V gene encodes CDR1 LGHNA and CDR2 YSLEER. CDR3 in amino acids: CASSQGTTADNYKTF. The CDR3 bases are TGCGCCAGCAGCCAAGGAACAACCGCTGATAACTATAAGACCTTC.

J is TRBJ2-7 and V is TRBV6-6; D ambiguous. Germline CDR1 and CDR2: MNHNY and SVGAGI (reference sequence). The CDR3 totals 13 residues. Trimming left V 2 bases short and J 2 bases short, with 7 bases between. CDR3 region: CASSYVAAYEQYF. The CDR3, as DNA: TGTGCCAGCAGTTACGTGGCAGCCTACGAGCAGTACTTC.

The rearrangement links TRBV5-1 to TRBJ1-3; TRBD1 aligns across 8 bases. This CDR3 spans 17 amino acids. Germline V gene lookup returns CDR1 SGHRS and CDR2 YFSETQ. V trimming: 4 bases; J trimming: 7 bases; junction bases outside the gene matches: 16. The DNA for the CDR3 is TGCGCCAGCAGCCCTAGGAGCCAAGGACAGGGTGCGAACACCATATATTTT. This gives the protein CASSPRSQGQGANTIYF.

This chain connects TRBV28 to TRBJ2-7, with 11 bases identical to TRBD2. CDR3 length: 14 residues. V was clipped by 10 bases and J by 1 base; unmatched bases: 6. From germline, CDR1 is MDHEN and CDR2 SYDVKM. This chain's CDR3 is CATSIAGGSYEQYF. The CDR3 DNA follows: TGTGCCACGTCGATAGCGGGAGGGTCCTACGAGCAGTACTTC. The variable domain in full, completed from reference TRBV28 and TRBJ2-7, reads DVKVTQSSRYLVKRTGEKVFLECVQDMDHENMFWYRQDPGLGLRLIYFSYDVKMKEKGDIPEGYSVSREKKERFSLILESASTNQTSMYLCATSIAGGSYEQYFGPGTRLTVT.

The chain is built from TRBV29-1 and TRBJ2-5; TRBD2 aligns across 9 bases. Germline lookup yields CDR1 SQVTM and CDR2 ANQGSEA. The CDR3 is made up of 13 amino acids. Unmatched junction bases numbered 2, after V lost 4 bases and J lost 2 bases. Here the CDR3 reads CSVGLAVQETQYF. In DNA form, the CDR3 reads TGCAGCGTTGGACTAGCGGTACAAGAGACCCAGTACTTC.

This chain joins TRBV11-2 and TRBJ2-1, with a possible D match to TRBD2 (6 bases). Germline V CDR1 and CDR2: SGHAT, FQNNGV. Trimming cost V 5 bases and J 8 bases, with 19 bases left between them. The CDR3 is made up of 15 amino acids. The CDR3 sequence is CASSLGGGIFDEQFF. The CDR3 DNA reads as TGTGCCAGCAGCCTGGGCGGCGGGATTTTCGATGAGCAGTTCTTC.

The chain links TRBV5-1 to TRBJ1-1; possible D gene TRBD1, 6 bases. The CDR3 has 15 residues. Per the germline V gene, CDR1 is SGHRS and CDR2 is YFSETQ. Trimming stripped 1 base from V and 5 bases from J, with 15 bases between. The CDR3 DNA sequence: TGCGCCAGCAGCTTGCGTCAGGGGCTAAGGACTGAAGCTTTCTTT. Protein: CASSLRQGLRTEAFF.

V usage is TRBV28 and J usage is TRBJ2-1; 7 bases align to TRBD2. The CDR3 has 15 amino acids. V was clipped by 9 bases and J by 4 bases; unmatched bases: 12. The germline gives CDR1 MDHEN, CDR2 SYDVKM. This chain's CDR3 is CASKKRDAQYNEQFF. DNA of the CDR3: TGTGCCAGTAAAAAGCGGGATGCTCAATACAATGAGCAGTTCTTC.